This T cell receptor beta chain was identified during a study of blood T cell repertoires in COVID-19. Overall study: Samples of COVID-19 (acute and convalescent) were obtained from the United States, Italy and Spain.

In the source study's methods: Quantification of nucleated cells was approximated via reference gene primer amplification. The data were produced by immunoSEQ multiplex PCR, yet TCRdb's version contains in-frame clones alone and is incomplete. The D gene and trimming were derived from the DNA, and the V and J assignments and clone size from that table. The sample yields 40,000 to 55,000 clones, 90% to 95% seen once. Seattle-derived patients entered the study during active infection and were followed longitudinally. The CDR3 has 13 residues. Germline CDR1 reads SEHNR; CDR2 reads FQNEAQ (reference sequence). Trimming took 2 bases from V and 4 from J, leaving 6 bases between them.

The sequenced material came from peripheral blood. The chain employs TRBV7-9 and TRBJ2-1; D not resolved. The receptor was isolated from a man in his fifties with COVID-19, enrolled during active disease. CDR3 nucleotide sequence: TGTGCCAGCAGCTTATATCAGTACAATGAGCAGTTCTTC. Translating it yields CASSLYQYNEQFF.